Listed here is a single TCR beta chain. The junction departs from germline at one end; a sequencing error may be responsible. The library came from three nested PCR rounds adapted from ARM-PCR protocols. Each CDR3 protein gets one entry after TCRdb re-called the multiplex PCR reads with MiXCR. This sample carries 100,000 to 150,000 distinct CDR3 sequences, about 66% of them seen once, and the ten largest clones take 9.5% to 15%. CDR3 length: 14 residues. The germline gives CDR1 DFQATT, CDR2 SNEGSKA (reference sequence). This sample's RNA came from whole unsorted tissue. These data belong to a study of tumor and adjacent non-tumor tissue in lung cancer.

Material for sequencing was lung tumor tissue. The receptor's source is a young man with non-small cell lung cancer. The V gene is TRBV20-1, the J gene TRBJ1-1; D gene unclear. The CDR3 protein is CSTRPPGVGTEAFF. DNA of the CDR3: TGCAGTACTAGGCCCCCGGGTGTAGGGACTGAAGCTTTCTTT.